This TCR beta chain is drawn from a study of blood T cells in healthy people across ages (dated by TCRdb to between 2014 and 2016). At the level of the whole study: In model experiments, roughly one uniquely barcoded TCR beta cDNA molecule per two T cells was captured by template switching. Using deep sequencing normalized with unique cDNA molecular identifiers, the study measured how TCR beta repertoire diversity changes with age. The study analyzed two additional independent replicas of 1 million unique cDNA reads from the same blood draw for two donors, one aged 18 to 29 and one aged 80 or older. To avoid experimental bias, donors of different ages were distributed randomly across sequencing lanes. Donors were grouped into four age groups: young (average 16 years), middle-aged (under 40), aged (around 60) and long-lived (approximately 81). What the research found in general, with its limitations: Because profiling used bulk unsorted PBMCs, naive and antigen-experienced compartments could not be compared conclusively. The long-lived group showed more naive CD4+ T cells, fewer expanded clones and increased TCR diversity than the aged group, suggesting age selection. Observed TCR beta diversity correlated strongly with the percentage of naive T cells measured by flow cytometry. Because donor CMV infection status was unknown, age-related changes in expanded clonotypes were potentially confounded. Estimates of total diversity from one million sequenced T cells were regarded as lower bounds and underestimates. Observed TCR beta diversity per million T cells fell roughly linearly with age, and a significant reduction was already apparent by age approximately 40.

The library was made by 5' RACE. Instrument used: Illumina HiSeq 2500. A second PCR of roughly 6 to 11 cycles was run with a J-beta primer mix and a sample-barcoded 5' primer. A template-switch 5' adaptor carrying 12 random nucleotides introduced a unique molecular identifier onto each TCR beta cDNA molecule. Each sample yielded at least 3 million CDR3-containing paired-end reads. First-strand cDNA was synthesized from all RNA with the Mint cDNA synthesis kit, primed by a TRBC-specific oligonucleotide. Following uracil-DNA glycosylase treatment, a first 18-cycle PCR with universal primers M1SS and BC2_uni_R was performed on all cDNA. For the original study's pipeline: Normalization of each sample was performed by random selection of 1 million high-quality reads, each carrying a distinct molecular identifier. Reads with shared molecular identifiers were discarded instead of being binned into consensus sequences. MiTCR, run with a Q25 quality threshold and the strictest error-elimination algorithm, handled CDR3 identification, clonotype clustering and error correction. A nonparametric unseen species model with Euler transformation was used to estimate lower-bound total TCR beta diversity. The public reads were reprocessed in TCRdb via fastp at Q25 and MiXCR, keeping in-frame beta chains. Rows with one shared CDR3 protein collapse into an entry with the most common genes and DNA. V and J calls and clone size were set by TCRdb, not the authors. The sample includes more than 550,000 distinct CDR3 sequences, with 20% to 25% observed a single time. The ten largest make up about 22% of the sample.

Worth noting for this clonotype: What this receptor recognizes is not known. No qualities accompany the bases; no much larger clone lies one base away.

Systemically healthy Caucasian individuals from Russia, some 38 in total and aged about 6 to 95 years, were included as donors. Each donor gave ten milliliters of peripheral blood, collected into EDTA-treated Vacutainer tubes. PBMCs were isolated by Ficoll-Paque density-gradient centrifugation, with at least 7 million obtained per sample. Total RNA, at least 5 micrograms per sample, was extracted from PBMCs with Trizol reagent. For every donor, an aliquot of PBMCs went through flow cytometry to measure the percentages of naive CD45RAhigh/CD27high T cells. The CDR1 and CDR2 encoded by the germline V gene (reference sequence) are SEHNR and FQNEAQ. There are 14 amino acids in the CDR3, from cysteine to phenylalanine inclusive. Just CDR3 DNA is preserved here, 42 bases in frame from base 1. Trimmed from V: 3 bases; trimmed from J: 6 bases; junction bases lacking a gene match: 3.

The receptor was derived from a man aged 70 or older in good health. The source material was blood. The chain joins TRBV7-9 to TRBJ2-1, with 9 junctional bases fitting TRBD2. The CDR3 corresponds to CASSFTSGSNEQFF. The DNA reads as follows: TGTGCCAGCAGCTTCACTAGCGGGTCCAATGAGCAGTTCTTC.